This TCR beta chain was retrieved from a study of blood T cell repertoires in COVID-19. Study context: Sample material is recorded as cDNA or gDNA derived from T cells, B-cell-depleted T cells, or PBMCs.

Original handling: Researchers report that nucleated cell counts were estimated from reference gene primer amplification. Some clones are missing from TCRdb's copy, which holds only in-frame ones; the method was immunoSEQ multiplex PCR. From that table come the V and J calls and clone size; the DNA was used to work out D and trimming. The sample lists 300,000 to 400,000 clones, 90% to 95% seen once, with roughly 3.6% in the top ten. Germline CDR1 MRHNA, CDR2 SNTAGT. The CDR3 has 15 amino acids. V trimming: 6 bases; J trimming: 12 bases; junction bases outside the gene matches: 13. In its sample, this clone was seen a few times.

V gene TRBV6-4 combines with J gene TRBJ2-3; 12 bases align to TRBD2. Sequenced material: PBMCs or T cells enriched from blood (not recorded which). This TCR derives from a woman in her twenties or thirties who had been exposed to COVID-19. The CDR3 DNA reads TGTGCCAGCAGGACCCTAGCGGGGGGGCCCAGCCCACAGTATTTT. Protein: CASRTLAGGPSPQYF.